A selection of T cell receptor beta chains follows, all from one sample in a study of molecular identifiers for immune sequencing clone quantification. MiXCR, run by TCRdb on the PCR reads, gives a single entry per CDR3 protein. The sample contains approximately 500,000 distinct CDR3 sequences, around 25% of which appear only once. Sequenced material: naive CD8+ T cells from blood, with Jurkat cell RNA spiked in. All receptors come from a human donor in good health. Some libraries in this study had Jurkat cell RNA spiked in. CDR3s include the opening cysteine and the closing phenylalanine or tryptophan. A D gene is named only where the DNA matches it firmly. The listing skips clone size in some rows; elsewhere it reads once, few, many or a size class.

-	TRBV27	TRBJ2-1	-	CASSLLTSWDEQFF	TGTGCCAGCAGTTTATTAACTAGCTGGGATGAGCAGTTCTTC
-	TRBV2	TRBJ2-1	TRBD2	CASSELLAGDYNEQFF	TGTGCCAGCAGTGAACTACTAGCGGGAGACTACAATGAGCAGTTCTTC
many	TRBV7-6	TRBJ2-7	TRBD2	CASSLASGGAGEQYF	TGTGCCAGCAGCCTTGCTAGCGGGGGGGCTGGTGAGCAGTACTTC
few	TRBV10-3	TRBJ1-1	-	CAISDRGSWTEAFF	TGTGCCATCAGTGACAGGGGCAGTTGGACTGAAGCTTTCTTT
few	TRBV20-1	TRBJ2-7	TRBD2	CSAVRLAGKYEQYF	TGCAGTGCTGTCCGACTAGCGGGGAAGTACGAGCAGTACTTC
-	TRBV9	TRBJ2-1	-	CASSVEGDEQFF	TGTGCCAGCAGCGTAGAAGGAGACGAGCAGTTCTTC
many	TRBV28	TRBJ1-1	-	CASSWGLGGRDTEAFF	TGTGCCAGCAGTTGGGGCTTGGGAGGCCGGGACACTGAAGCTTTCTTT
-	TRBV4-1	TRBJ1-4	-	CASSQVGNNEKLFF	TGCGCCAGCAGCCAAGTGGGGAATAATGAAAAACTGTTTTTT
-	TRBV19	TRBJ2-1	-	CASSGSSYSEQFF	TGTGCCAGTAGTGGAAGCTCCTACAGTGAGCAGTTCTTC
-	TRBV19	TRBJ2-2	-	CASSTEPLPGELFF	TGTGCCAGTAGTACTGAACCCCTCCCCGGGGAGCTGTTTTTT
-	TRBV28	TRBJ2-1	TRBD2	CASRGRRGVGNEQFF	TGTGCCAGCAGGGGAAGACGGGGGGTAGGGAATGAGCAGTTCTTC
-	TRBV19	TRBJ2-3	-	CASTPGQISTDTQYF	TGTGCCAGTACCCCCGGACAGATTAGCACAGATACGCAGTATTTT
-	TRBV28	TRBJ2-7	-	CASSLYRGADDEQYF	TGTGCCAGCAGTTTATATCGGGGGGCGGATGACGAGCAGTACTTC
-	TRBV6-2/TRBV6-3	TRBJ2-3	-	CASRSLALADTQYF	TGTGCCAGCAGATCCCTAGCTCTGGCAGATACGCAGTATTTT
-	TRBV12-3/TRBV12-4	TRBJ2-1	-	CASSPEIGGAGDEQFF	TGTGCCAGCAGTCCCGAAATTGGGGGCGCGGGAGATGAGCAGTTCTTC
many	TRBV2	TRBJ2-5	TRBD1	CASSSTHRGQETQYF	TGTGCCAGCAGTTCCACACACAGGGGACAAGAGACCCAGTACTTC
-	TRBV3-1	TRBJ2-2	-	CASSQDPYTGELFF	TGTGCCAGCAGCCAAGATCCTTACACCGGGGAGCTGTTTTTT
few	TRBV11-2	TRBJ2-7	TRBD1	CASSLWTGNYEQYF	TGTGCCAGCAGCTTATGGACAGGGAACTACGAGCAGTACTTC
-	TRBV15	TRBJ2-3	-	CATSRDPGLTITSKDTQYF	TGTGCCACCAGCAGAGATCCCGGACTAACTATCACAAGCAAAGATACGCAGTATTTT
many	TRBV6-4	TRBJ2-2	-	CASRIVPNTGELFF	TGTGCCAGCAGAATAGTACCGAACACCGGGGAGCTGTTTTTT
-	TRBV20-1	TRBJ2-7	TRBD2	CSAITSGGFFSYEQYF	TGCAGTGCTATTACTAGCGGGGGGTTTTTTTCCTACGAGCAGTACTTC
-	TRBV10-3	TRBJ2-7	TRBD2	CATTGLAEAYEQYF	TGTGCCACTACGGGACTAGCGGAGGCCTACGAGCAGTACTTC
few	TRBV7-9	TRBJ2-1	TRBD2	CASSLAPSGRANEQFF	TGTGCCAGCAGCTTAGCCCCTAGCGGGAGAGCGAATGAGCAGTTCTTC
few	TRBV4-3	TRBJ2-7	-	CASSQEADFVYEQYF	TGCGCCAGCAGCCAAGAAGCTGACTTCGTCTACGAGCAGTACTTC